These 30 T cell receptor beta chains were sequenced from one sample in a study of cytotoxic CD8 clonotypes in ibrutinib-treated CLL. Only in-frame clones appear in the TCRdb table, and some are missing; sequencing was by immunoSEQ multiplex PCR. The sample lists roughly 130,000 clones, 91% occurring once. The sample was PBMCs, taken after 12 months of ibrutinib treatment. These receptors were collected from a human donor with chronic lymphocytic leukemia.

This clone came up a few times. The chain joins TRBV9 to TRBJ1-2; D is perhaps TRBD1 (6 bases). Germline V gene data show CDR1 as SGDLS and CDR2 as YYNGEE. Trimming took 3 bases from V and 4 from J, leaving 10 bases between them. The CDR3 consists of 13 residues. Written as DNA, the CDR3 is TGTGCCAGCAGCGCCAGGGGACTCTATGGCTACACCTTC. Translation: CASSARGLYGYTF.

The chain uses TRBV5-1 and TRBJ2-5; D not certain. Germline CDR1 and CDR2: SGHRS and YFSETQ. Trimming took 5 bases from V and 1 from J, leaving 3 bases between them. This CDR3 is 11 amino acids long. Written as DNA, the CDR3 is TGCGCCAGCAGAACCCAAGAGACCCAGTACTTC. Translation gives CASRTQETQYF.

CDR3 region: CASSLLARYTDTQYF. The CDR3 nucleotides read TGTGCCAGCAGCTTACTGGCTCGTTACACAGATACGCAGTATTTT. This sequence joins TRBV7-2 and TRBJ2-3; D remains unclear. There are 15 residues in the CDR3. Germline V gives CDR1 SGHTA, CDR2 FQGNSA. V shed 2 bases and J shed 2 bases, with 11 bases lying between them.

The chain has TRBV28 and TRBJ2-5; TRBD2 matches at 10 bases. Germline V gene lookup returns CDR1 MDHEN and CDR2 SYDVKM. J was trimmed by 0 bases and V by 6 bases; bases with no gene match: 7. CDR3 size: 16 residues. CDR3 region: CASSLQTSGYQETQYF. CDR3 in DNA: TGTGCCAGCAGCCTACAGACTAGCGGGTACCAAGAGACCCAGTACTTC. The full variable domain, rest sourced from reference TRBV28 and TRBJ2-5, is DVKVTQSSRYLVKRTGEKVFLECVQDMDHENMFWYRQDPGLGLRLIYFSYDVKMKEKGDIPEGYSVSREKKERFSLILESASTNQTSMYLCASSLQTSGYQETQYFGPGTRLLVL.

V is TRBV6-5 and J is TRBJ1-3; D may be TRBD1 (5 bases). CDR1 and CDR2 (germline): MNHEY, SVGAGI. CDR3 size: 14 residues. Trimming cost V 4 bases and J 4 bases, with 11 bases left between them. The DNA of the CDR3 is TGTGCCAGCAGTTTCACCGGACAAGGAAACACCATATATTTT. It specifies CASSFTGQGNTIYF.

The CDR3 loop reads CASSQDWGDDQPQHF. The DNA of the CDR3 is TGCGCCAGCAGCCAAGATTGGGGAGACGATCAGCCCCAGCATTTT. V and J are TRBV4-3 and TRBJ1-5; D gene ambiguous. The germline V and J ends were trimmed by 0 bases and 5 bases, with 11 bases remaining between them. The V gene's germline CDR1 is LGHNA and CDR2 YSLEER. CDR3 length: 15 amino acids.

The chain links TRBV7-6 to TRBJ2-7; D gene unclear. Germline V lookup: CDR1 SGHVS, CDR2 FNYEAQ. The CDR3 loop spans 14 amino acids. Trimming removed 0 bases from V and 0 bases from J, with 6 bases in between. The CDR3, as DNA: TGTGCCAGCAGCTTAGCGATCGGCTCCTACGAGCAGTACTTC. It yields the protein CASSLAIGSYEQYF.

The J gene is TRBJ2-7, the V gene TRBV7-8; weak D call: TRBD2 (5 bases). Germline CDR1 and CDR2: SGHVS and FQNEAQ. The V end was cut by 2 bases, the J end by 6 bases, with 8 bases between. CDR3 size: 12 residues. Here the CDR3 reads CASSLSAVEQYF. The DNA of the CDR3 is TGTGCCAGCAGCTTATCAGCGGTCGAGCAGTACTTC.

This sequence joins TRBV7-3 and TRBJ2-1, with D possibly TRBD2 on 6 matching bases. The CDR3 has 14 residues. Trimming left V 2 bases short and J 3 bases short, with 8 bases between. Germline lookup yields CDR1 SGHTA and CDR2 FQGTGA. The CDR3 nucleotides read TGTGCCAGCAGCTTAGGAGGGGACTACAATGAGCAGTTCTTC. Amino acid sequence: CASSLGGDYNEQFF.

The V gene is TRBV2, the J gene TRBJ1-3; D is uncertain. Germline V CDR1 and CDR2: SNHLY, FYNNEI. The V end was cut by 3 bases, the J end by 0 bases, with 9 bases between. This CDR3 has 15 residues. The CDR3 is CASSERLSSGNTIYF. CDR3 nucleotide sequence: TGTGCCAGCAGTGAGAGATTAAGCTCTGGAAACACCATATATTTT.

This sequence joins TRBV6-5 and TRBJ1-2; unclear D gene. The CDR3 is 14 amino acids. Germline values: CDR1 MNHEY, CDR2 SVGAGI. V lost 5 bases to trimming and J lost 3 bases, with 13 bases between them. The CDR3 DNA reads TGTGCCAGCAGTGCTGACACGATAGACTATGGCTACACCTTC. It specifies CASSADTIDYGYTF.

The chain has TRBV30 and TRBJ1-4, with D perhaps TRBD1 (5 bases). CDR3 size: 13 residues. The germline V gene encodes CDR1 GTSNPN and CDR2 SVGIG (reference sequence). Trimming stripped 7 bases from V and 7 bases from J, with 16 bases between. The DNA of the CDR3 is TGTGCCTCAAGACAGAACTTTCTTGAAAAACTGTTTTTT. It translates to CASRQNFLEKLFF.

V usage is TRBV4-2 and J usage is TRBJ2-7; the match to TRBD2 covers 8 bases. The V and J ends lost 0 bases and 3 bases, in that order; junction bases with no gene match: 4. Germline CDR1 LGHNA, CDR2 YNFKEQ. There are 15 residues in the CDR3. The CDR3 DNA sequence: TGTGCCAGCAGCCAAGACAGCGGGGGCAGCTACGAGCAGTACTTC. Amino acid sequence: CASSQDSGGSYEQYF.

A single count supports this clone. CDR3 sequence: CAWSVQGTEAFF. CDR3 sequence (DNA): TGTGCCTGGAGTGTACAGGGTACTGAAGCTTTCTTT. The chain carries TRBV30 and TRBJ1-1; D possibly corresponds to TRBD1 (6 bases). This CDR3 is built from 12 residues. Per germline, CDR1 GTSNPN and CDR2 SVGIG (reference sequence). V was shortened by 0 bases and J by 5 bases, with 7 bases between the two germline ends. Combining the CDR3 with reference TRBV30 and TRBJ1-1 gives the whole variable domain SQTIHQWPATLVQPVGSPLSLECTVEGTSNPNLYWYRQAAGRGLQLLFYSVGIGQISSEVPQNLSASRPQDRQFILSSKKLLLSDSGFYLCAWSVQGTEAFFGQGTRLTVV.

This clone was seen just once. V and J are TRBV27 and TRBJ1-1; possible D gene TRBD1, 6 bases. Per the germline V gene, CDR1 is MNHEY and CDR2 is SMNVEV (reference sequence). CDR3 length: 16 amino acids. V lost 0 bases to trimming and J lost 1 base, with 12 bases between them. The CDR3: CASSLSSRGGNTEAFF. CDR3 bases: TGTGCCAGCAGTTTATCGAGCAGGGGTGGGAACACTGAAGCTTTCTTT.

In DNA form, the CDR3 reads TGTGCCAGCAGTTCGACAGGGGCAAGCACTGAAGCTTTCTTT. Encoded protein: CASSSTGASTEAFF. The V call is TRBV28, the J call TRBJ1-1, with 8 bases matching TRBD1. The J segment lost 4 bases and the V segment lost 4 bases, leaving 5 bases of the junction unmatched. Germline V gene lookup returns CDR1 MDHEN and CDR2 SYDVKM. This CDR3 contains 14 residues.

V gene TRBV12-2 combines with J gene TRBJ2-7; TRBD1 is the table's D call and was not checked against the DNA. TRBV12-2 is tagged as a pseudogene. The CDR3 contains 13 residues. CDR3 protein: CASRAGQGSEQYF. DNA for the CDR3: TGTGCAAGTCGCGCCGGACAGGGCAGCGAGCAGTACTTC.

The chain carries TRBV21-1 and TRBJ1-1. TRBV21-1 is designated a pseudogene. The CDR3 is made up of 14 amino acids. The CDR3 spells CASSKKGTPTEAFF. CDR3 DNA sequence: TGTGCCAGCAGCAAAAAAGGGACTCCCACTGAAGCTTTCTTT.

In its sample, this clone was seen once. The chain joins TRBV28 to TRBJ1-1; no clear D. V lost 3 bases to trimming and J lost 8 bases, with 10 bases between them. The germline V gene has CDR1 MDHEN and CDR2 SYDVKM. The length of the CDR3 is 12 residues. For the CDR3, the DNA is TGTGCCAGCAGTTTGTCCAACAGCGAAGCTTTCTTT. Its translation: CASSLSNSEAFF.

This clone appeared once. The V gene is TRBV7-3, the J gene TRBJ2-1; 9 nucleotides match TRBD2. Germline loops: CDR1 SGHTA, CDR2 FQGTGA. The CDR3 totals 16 residues. The junction had 4 bases not matched to a gene; V was cut back by 2 bases and J by 2 bases. The CDR3 region has the DNA TGTGCCAGCAGCTTAGCGGGAGGGCTACCCTACAATGAGCAGTTCTTC. Protein product: CASSLAGGLPYNEQFF.

In its sample, this clone was seen a few times. V gene TRBV11-2 combines with J gene TRBJ2-7; D may be TRBD1 (5 bases). The CDR3 has 13 amino acids. Trimming shortened V by 5 bases and J by 2 bases, and 10 bases separated the two germline ends. Per the germline V gene, CDR1 is SGHAT and CDR2 is FQNNGV. CDR3 coding DNA: TGTGCCAGCAGCCTAACAGGCCCCTACGAGCAGTACTTC. It codes for CASSLTGPYEQYF. The variable domain in full, with the rest retrieved from reference TRBV11-2 and TRBJ2-7, is EAGVAQSPRYKIIEKRQSVAFWCNPISGHATLYWYQQILGQGPKLLIQFQNNGVVDDSQLPKDRFSAERLKGVDSTLKIQPAKLEDSAVYLCASSLTGPYEQYFGPGTRLTVT.

The J gene is TRBJ1-4, the V gene TRBV15; TRBD1 matches 7 bases. The trim removed 5 bases at V and 7 bases at J, leaving 10 bases unmatched. CDR1 is LNHNV, CDR2 YYDKDF, per germline (reference sequence). This CDR3 spans 15 amino acids. The CDR3: CATSGGTGQVEKLFF. CDR3 nucleotide sequence: TGTGCCACCAGCGGAGGAACAGGACAGGTTGAAAAACTGTTTTTT.

The genes are TRBV19 and TRBJ2-1; 7 nucleotides align to TRBD2. The CDR3 extends over 15 amino acids. Germline V gene data show CDR1 as LNHDA and CDR2 as SQIVND (reference sequence). Trimming at V came to 9 bases and at J to 10 bases, leaving 18 bases not matched to a gene. The CDR3, as DNA: TGTGCCAGCCGACCAAGCTGGGAGGGCGCTTACGAGCAGTTCTTC. It is translated as CASRPSWEGAYEQFF. Together with reference TRBV19 and TRBJ2-1, the CDR3 gives the full variable domain: DGGITQSPKYLFRKEGQNVTLSCEQNLNHDAMYWYRQDPGQGLRLIYYSQIVNDFQKGDIAEGYSVSREKKESFPLTVTSAQKNPTAFYLCASRPSWEGAYEQFFGPGTRLTVL.

The rearrangement joins TRBV18 to TRBJ2-1; D perhaps matches TRBD2 (5 bases). CDR3 length: 16 residues. V dropped 1 base and J dropped 8 bases, with 18 bases sitting between them. From germline, CDR1 is KGHSH and CDR2 LQKENI. CDR3 bases: TGTGCCAGCTCACCACTTCAGGTGGCAGGAGCGGATGAGCAGTTCTTC. This gives the protein CASSPLQVAGADEQFF.

CDR3 nucleotide sequence: TGCGCCAGCAGCTTACGTCAGGGCTTAGACGGGGAGCTGTTTTTT. It codes for CASSLRQGLDGELFF. The chain joins TRBV5-1 to TRBJ2-2, with D perhaps TRBD1 (5 bases). CDR1 SGHRS and CDR2 YFSETQ come from the germline V gene. Deletions cut 2 bases from V and 7 bases from J, with 15 bases between. The CDR3 sequence is 15 residues long.

The V gene is TRBV9, the J gene TRBJ2-7; TRBD2 agrees at 9 bases. The length of the CDR3 is 17 residues. J was trimmed by 0 bases and V by 0 bases; bases with no gene match: 7. Germline V CDR1 and CDR2: SGDLS, YYNGEE. The DNA for the CDR3 is TGTGCCAGCAGCGTAGGCCCGCTAGCGGGGAACTCCTACGAGCAGTACTTC. It specifies CASSVGPLAGNSYEQYF.

The chain employs TRBV7-9 and TRBJ1-1; D call uncertain. From germline, CDR1 is SEHNR and CDR2 FQNEAQ (reference sequence). The CDR3 extends over 12 amino acids. V gave up 1 base and J gave up 5 bases, with 5 bases separating them. CDR3 amino acids: CASSLGFTEAFF. Written as DNA, the CDR3 is TGTGCCAGCAGCTTAGGATTTACTGAAGCTTTCTTT. The whole variable domain, filled in from reference TRBV7-9 and TRBJ1-1, reads DTGVSQNPRHKITKRGQNVTFRCDPISEHNRLYWYRQTLGQGPEFLTYFQNEAQLEKSRLLSDRFSAERPKGSFSTLEIQRTEQGDSAMYLCASSLGFTEAFFGQGTRLTVV.

The chain's CDR3 is CASSFPPGSGMTYNEQFF. The CDR3 bases are TGTGCCAGCAGTTTCCCCCCGGGTAGCGGGATGACCTACAATGAGCAGTTCTTC. V is TRBV28 and J is TRBJ2-1; TRBD2 matches at 8 bases. V shed 3 bases and J 2 bases; nucleotides not matched to a gene: 12. CDR1 and CDR2 from the germline V gene are MDHEN and SYDVKM. The CDR3 is 18 amino acids.

V and J are TRBV28 and TRBJ2-7; D is unclear. CDR3 length: 13 amino acids. V was trimmed by 7 bases and J by 5 bases, leaving 15 bases between them. The germline gives CDR1 MDHEN, CDR2 SYDVKM. This CDR3 is CASTPIGRNEQYF. The DNA of the CDR3 is TGTGCCAGCACGCCGATAGGCCGGAACGAGCAGTACTTC.

The chain is built from TRBV7-3 and TRBJ2-3, with D possibly matching TRBD2 (5 bases). Trimming removed 5 bases at V and 4 bases at J, with 16 bases between. Germline CDR1 is SGHTA and CDR2 is FQGTGA. This CDR3 has 15 amino acids. The CDR3 is CASSPQTGGPDTQYF. DNA for the CDR3: TGTGCCAGCAGCCCCCAAACGGGCGGGCCAGATACGCAGTATTTT. Using reference TRBV7-3 and TRBJ2-3 for the parts outside the CDR3, the full variable domain is GAGVSQTPSNKVTEKGKYVELRCDPISGHTALYWYRQSLGQGPEFLIYFQGTGAADDSGLPNDRFFAVRPEGSVSTLKIQRTERGDSAVYLCASSPQTGGPDTQYFGPGTRLTVL.